The clone carrying this T cell receptor beta chain was seen ten or more times. Its antigen is undetermined. The record originates from a study of T-cell reconstitution after alpha-beta-depleted transplantation in children. General observations from the study: From newly produced T cells came most of the T-cell counts and diversity one year after transplant. Surviving recipient cells, namely T cells and thymic progenitors, were the source of high day-60 TCRbeta diversity in some patients. The study reportedly traced alpha-beta T cells about two months after transplant to several hundred expanded graft clones.

Preparing the TCRbeta library involved the use of unique molecular identifiers. MiXCR, applied by TCRdb to the PCR reads, yields one record per CDR3 protein. Among 100,000 to 130,000 distinct CDR3 sequences listed, approximately 6.4% were seen once. Unmatched junction bases numbered 6, after V lost 5 bases and J lost 1 base. CDR1 is SEHNR and CDR2 is FQNEAQ in the germline V gene (reference sequence). The CDR3 consists of 16 residues. The clonotype comes from a male patient between 2 and 10 years old who had a stem cell transplant for acute lymphoblastic leukemia, so the T cells may come from the graft donor. The J gene is TRBJ2-2, the V gene TRBV7-9; 8 nucleotides agree with TRBD1. The sequencing used PBMCs, mostly from graft donor cells, collected 360 days after TCRalphabeta/CD19-depleted stem cell transplant. Here the CDR3 reads CASSEPGQGNTGELFF. Here the CDR3 DNA reads TGTGCCAGCAGCGAACCCGGACAGGGGAACACCGGGGAGCTGTTTTTT.